This is a list of T cell receptor beta chains from one sample in a study of T cell repertoires in cytomegalovirus infection. These receptors lack a known antigen. Each CDR3 protein is one row after TCRdb ran MiXCR on the reads. Among about 920,000 distinct CDR3 sequences listed, around 31% were seen once. The material was cultured CD8+ T cells from PBMCs, obtained from culture after CMV antigen stimulation. The origin of the receptors is a human donor in good health (CMV status not recorded). Some clones in this sample may be carry-over from other donors' samples. The CDR3 runs from the conserved cysteine through the conserved F or W. The order of the fields is D gene, V gene, clone size, J gene, CDR3 DNA, CDR3 protein. D genes are given only for firm matches. The size entry is marked missing in some rows and otherwise reads once, few, many or a size class.

D: NA; V: TRBV20-1; size: few; J: TRBJ1-1; DNA: TGCAGTGCTAGAGATCGGGACTTCGGGCTTGAAGCTTTCTTT; CDR3: CSARDRDFGLEAFF
D: TRBD1; V: TRBV28; size: NA; J: TRBJ1-5; DNA: TGTGCCAGCACCGTAGACAGGGTCCCTCATCAGCCCCAGCATTTT; CDR3: CASTVDRVPHQPQHF
D: NA; V: TRBV7-2; size: many; J: TRBJ2-2; DNA: TGTGCCAGCAGCTCGTACATAGAAGTGGACACCGGGGAGCTGTTTTTT; CDR3: CASSSYIEVDTGELFF
D: NA; V: TRBV6-2/TRBV6-3; size: NA; J: TRBJ2-3; DNA: TGTGCCAGCAGTTACCCCCGCCAGGCGCAGTATTTT; CDR3: CASSYPRQAQYF
D: TRBD1; V: TRBV6-1; size: few; J: TRBJ1-1; DNA: TGTGCCAGCAGTGAATACGGACAGGGGGCCATGAACACTGAAGCTTTCTTT; CDR3: CASSEYGQGAMNTEAFF
D: TRBD2; V: TRBV4-2; size: few; J: TRBJ2-1; DNA: TGTGCCAGCAGCCAGTTTTTCTCCGGGACTAGCGGGGCGTACTCCTACAATGAGCAGTTCTTC; CDR3: CASSQFFSGTSGAYSYNEQFF
D: NA; V: TRBV6-1; size: many; J: TRBJ1-1; DNA: TGTGCCAGCAGTCGGTCGAGGCTGTGGGGGAACACTGAAGCTTTCTTT; CDR3: CASSRSRLWGNTEAFF
D: NA; V: TRBV27; size: NA; J: TRBJ1-5; DNA: TGTGCCAGCAGTTCCCGGGGGGGCCGAGGCAATCAGCCCCAGCATTTT; CDR3: CASSSRGGRGNQPQHF
D: NA; V: TRBV6-1; size: NA; J: TRBJ2-5; DNA: TGTGCCAGCAGTGAAAAGCGGAGTTACCAAGAGACCCAGTACTTC; CDR3: CASSEKRSYQETQYF
D: TRBD2; V: TRBV27; size: few; J: TRBJ2-1; DNA: TGTGCCAGCCATCGAGCGGGGGGCTCTTACAATGAGCAGTTCTTC; CDR3: CASHRAGGSYNEQFF
D: TRBD2; V: TRBV27; size: NA; J: TRBJ2-1; DNA: TGTGCCAGCAGTCCCCCCCCCGGGGGGGCGGATACGGATGAGCAGTTCTTC; CDR3: CASSPPPGGADTDEQFF
D: NA; V: TRBV12-3/TRBV12-4; size: NA; J: TRBJ1-1; DNA: TGTGCCAGCACTTTAGGGGGGGGCGGCACTGAAGCTTTCTTT; CDR3: CASTLGGGGTEAFF
D: TRBD2; V: TRBV6-2/TRBV6-3; size: NA; J: TRBJ2-1; DNA: TGTGCCAGCAGTTTAAAAGGGACTACCTATCCCTACAATGAGCAGTTCTTC; CDR3: CASSLKGTTYPYNEQFF
D: NA; V: TRBV12-3/TRBV12-4; size: NA; J: TRBJ1-1; DNA: TGTGCCAGCAGCCCAGACGACTTTGAAGCTTTCTTT; CDR3: CASSPDDFEAFF
D: NA; V: TRBV27; size: NA; J: TRBJ2-2; DNA: TGTGCCAGCAGTTCCTCCGGGACACGGGAGGGGGAGCTGTTTTTT; CDR3: CASSSSGTREGELFF
D: NA; V: TRBV19; size: NA; J: TRBJ2-1; DNA: TGTGCCAGTAGTATAGACCGGGACTGGGACAATGAGCAGTTCTTC; CDR3: CASSIDRDWDNEQFF
D: TRBD1; V: TRBV5-4; size: NA; J: TRBJ1-1; DNA: TGTGCCAGCAGCTTCGGGACAGGGCCTTACACTGAAGCTTTCTTT; CDR3: CASSFGTGPYTEAFF
D: NA; V: TRBV2; size: NA; J: TRBJ2-7; DNA: TGTGCCAGCAGTGAAACAGGATACTCCTACGAGCAGTACTTC; CDR3: CASSETGYSYEQYF
D: TRBD1; V: TRBV2; size: few; J: TRBJ1-1; DNA: TGTGCCAGCATAGACAGGGAAACTTTCTTT; CDR3: CASIDRETFF
D: TRBD2; V: TRBV24-1; size: NA; J: TRBJ2-1; DNA: TGTGCCACCAGTCTCGGCGGGGGGGCGGATGAGCAGTTCTTC; CDR3: CATSLGGGADEQFF
D: NA; V: TRBV7-6; size: NA; J: TRBJ2-7; DNA: TGTGCCAGCAGCTTAGCCGGGGACGACTACGAGCAGTACTTC; CDR3: CASSLAGDDYEQYF
D: TRBD1; V: TRBV7-2; size: many; J: TRBJ2-7; DNA: TGTGCCAGCAGCCAGGGACAGGGGCCCTCCTACGAGCAGTACTTC; CDR3: CASSQGQGPSYEQYF
D: NA; V: TRBV7-3; size: NA; J: TRBJ2-5; DNA: TGTGCCAGCAGCTTACAACCGACGGGACCTTTGGGAGAGACCCAGTACTTC; CDR3: CASSLQPTGPLGETQYF
D: NA; V: TRBV6-2/TRBV6-3; size: NA; J: TRBJ1-2; DNA: TGTGCCAGCAGTTACTATTATGACAACCGCTATGGCTACACCTTC; CDR3: CASSYYYDNRYGYTF
D: NA; V: TRBV9; size: NA; J: TRBJ2-1; DNA: TGTGCCAGCAGCGTAGATGGCAGAAACAATGAGCAGTTCTTC; CDR3: CASSVDGRNNEQFF
D: NA; V: TRBV7-9; size: NA; J: TRBJ1-1; DNA: TGTGCCAGCAGCGAGAAAGACAGACTGAACACTGAAGCTTTCTTT; CDR3: CASSEKDRLNTEAFF
D: TRBD1; V: TRBV11-2; size: NA; J: TRBJ1-2; DNA: TGTGCCAGCAGCTCGTACAGGGGGTCTGGCTACACCTTC; CDR3: CASSSYRGSGYTF
D: NA; V: TRBV6-2/TRBV6-3; size: NA; J: TRBJ2-1; DNA: TGTGCCAGCAAAGGTCGGGGAACCTACAATGAGCAGTTCTTC; CDR3: CASKGRGTYNEQFF
D: NA; V: TRBV12-3/TRBV12-4; size: NA; J: TRBJ2-3; DNA: TGTGCCAGCAGTTTTGAACAGGCTTACACAGATACGCAGTATTTT; CDR3: CASSFEQAYTDTQYF
D: NA; V: TRBV19; size: many; J: TRBJ1-5; DNA: TGTGCCAGTAGTATCGGCACAGGGATAAAGGAGCCCCAGCATTTT; CDR3: CASSIGTGIKEPQHF
D: NA; V: TRBV4-3; size: NA; J: TRBJ1-1; DNA: TGCGCCAGCAGCCAAGATAAAGTTACAGGGCGGAACACTGAAGCTTTCTTT; CDR3: CASSQDKVTGRNTEAFF
D: NA; V: TRBV19; size: few; J: TRBJ2-5; DNA: TGTGCCAGTAGTACAAAGGATCGCGGCCTGATATTCAACCAAGAGACCCAGTACTTC; CDR3: CASSTKDRGLIFNQETQYF
D: NA; V: TRBV6-2/TRBV6-3; size: NA; J: TRBJ1-1; DNA: TGTGCCAGCAGTTACCCGCAAGATACGGGGGACTGGACTGAAGCTTTCTTT; CDR3: CASSYPQDTGDWTEAFF
D: NA; V: TRBV5-4; size: NA; J: TRBJ2-5; DNA: TGTGCCAGCAGCCCGGAGACCGGGGGCCAGTACTTC; CDR3: CASSPETGGQYF
D: NA; V: TRBV6-2/TRBV6-3; size: NA; J: TRBJ1-5; DNA: TGTGCCAGCAGTTACCCGATGGTCCGCAGCAATCAGCCCCAGCATTTT; CDR3: CASSYPMVRSNQPQHF
D: TRBD2; V: TRBV28; size: NA; J: TRBJ2-3; DNA: TGTGCCAGCAGTTTAGAGCTAGCGGGGTCTAGCACAGATACGCAATATTTT; CDR3: CASSLELAGSSTDTQYF
D: TRBD1; V: TRBV12-3/TRBV12-4; size: NA; J: TRBJ1-2; DNA: TGTGCCAGCAGTCCAACAGGGGCTGGCTACACCTTC; CDR3: CASSPTGAGYTF
D: TRBD2; V: TRBV10-3; size: few; J: TRBJ2-2; DNA: TGTGCCATCAGTGAGTCGAGCGAAGCGGGAACCGGGGAGCTGTTTTTT; CDR3: CAISESSEAGTGELFF
D: NA; V: TRBV11-1; size: few; J: TRBJ1-1; DNA: TGTGCCAGCAGCTTAGCAAGGCCAGAAGGGGCAGCTTTCTTT; CDR3: CASSLARPEGAAFF
D: TRBD1; V: TRBV6-5; size: NA; J: TRBJ1-2; DNA: TGTGCCAGCAGCCTAGGGACAGGGGCGCAATACTATGGCTACACCTTC; CDR3: CASSLGTGAQYYGYTF
D: TRBD1; V: TRBV5-6; size: NA; J: TRBJ1-1; DNA: TGTGCCAGCAGCAAGGACAGGGGGCGTAGGACTGAAGCTTTCTTT; CDR3: CASSKDRGRRTEAFF
D: TRBD1; V: TRBV7-9; size: many; J: TRBJ1-1; DNA: TGTGCCAGCGGGTTGATCCGGGACAGCCAGAACACTGAAGCTTTCTTT; CDR3: CASGLIRDSQNTEAFF
D: TRBD2; V: TRBV9; size: NA; J: TRBJ2-1; DNA: TGTGCCAGCAGCGTCGGACTAGCGGGGATAAACAATGAGCAGTTCTTC; CDR3: CASSVGLAGINNEQFF
D: TRBD2; V: TRBV20-1; size: few; J: TRBJ2-3; DNA: TGCAGTGCTTGTATAGCGGGGGAAACCACAGATACGCAGTATTTT; CDR3: CSACIAGETTDTQYF
D: NA; V: TRBV7-3; size: few; J: TRBJ2-1; DNA: TGTGCCAGCAGCGGTAGCGGAGACTCCTACAATGAGCAGTTCTTC; CDR3: CASSGSGDSYNEQFF
D: NA; V: TRBV7-6; size: many; J: TRBJ2-5; DNA: TGTGCCAGCAGCTTAGTCCTCCAAGAGACCCAGTACTTC; CDR3: CASSLVLQETQYF
D: NA; V: TRBV6-2/TRBV6-3; size: once; J: TRBJ2-2; DNA: TGTGCCAACAGTTCTTTGGACAGATACACCGGGGAGCTGTTTTTT; CDR3: CANSSLDRYTGELFF
D: NA; V: TRBV7-6; size: many; J: TRBJ1-4; DNA: TGTGCCAGCAGCTTAGAGCTTAGCTTTAATGAAAAACTGTTTTTT; CDR3: CASSLELSFNEKLFF
D: NA; V: TRBV19; size: NA; J: TRBJ1-1; DNA: TGTGCCAGTAGTATTGGGAAAAACACTGAAGCTTTCTTT; CDR3: CASSIGKNTEAFF
D: NA; V: TRBV6-1; size: NA; J: TRBJ2-7; DNA: TGTGCCAGCACCTTCAATAGTGGGGACTTCTCCTACGAGCAGTACTTC; CDR3: CASTFNSGDFSYEQYF